Sequencing of this T cell receptor (beta chain) was carried out in a study of blood T cell repertoires in COVID-19. Study background: The samples span acute and convalescent COVID-19 from the United States, Italy and Spain. From T cells, B-cell-depleted T cells, or PBMCs came the material, which was cDNA or gDNA.

There are 15 residues in the CDR3. Germline values: CDR1 SEHNR, CDR2 FQNEAQ (reference sequence). V was pared by 2 bases and J by 3 bases, with 3 bases of the junction left unmatched. Participants were aged 18 to 89 years from 20 to 30 US areas. Membership in each cohort depended on participant-reported clinical history. Measured with immunoSEQ multiplex PCR; TCRdb has only the in-frame clones, and not every one. The sample holds about 440,000 clones, around 90% seen once. The clonotype was recovered from a woman aged 18 to 35 with acute COVID-19. The sequenced material came from PBMCs or T cells enriched from blood (not recorded which). The J gene is TRBJ2-1, the V gene TRBV7-9; 8 bases map to TRBD2. The CDR3 DNA reads TGTGCCAGCAGCTTAATGGCGGGGGGCTACAATGAGCAGTTCTTC. Translation: CASSLMAGGYNEQFF.